This T cell receptor beta chain was observed in a study of vaccination effects on CD4 cells after COVID-19. Points from the study as a whole: Clonal contraction was marked in infection- and vaccine-induced clones late after vaccination.

Notes on this clone: The antigen is undetermined.

This table comes from immunoSEQ multiplex PCR, and its TCRdb copy is limited to in-frame clones, with some not included. The sample consists of roughly 45,000 clones, around three quarters of them appearing once. After expansion with viral peptide pools in the ViraFEST assay, antigen-specific CD4+ T cells were sequenced. Cells that had been cultured for roughly 9 days were the source of isolated CD4+ T cells. The study found no prior SARS-CoV-2 infection in the vaccine recipients, who tested negative for nucleocapsid antibodies. Per the germline V gene, CDR1 is MNHNY and CDR2 is SVGAGI (reference sequence). This CDR3 spans 15 amino acids. V dropped 1 base and J dropped 0 bases, with 9 bases sitting between them.

This chain joins TRBV6-6 and TRBJ1-2; the D is unclear. This sequence originates from a human donor who received a COVID-19 vaccine. The source was CD4+ T cells from PBMCs cultured with SARS-CoV-2 spike peptides, collected before COVID-19 vaccination. The CDR3 here is CASSYWSGTNYGYTF. The CDR3, as DNA: TGTGCCAGCAGTTACTGGTCAGGCACTAACTATGGCTACACCTTC.